The TCR beta chain under discussion was sequenced for a study of CD8 T cells in ankylosing spondylitis. This clonotype occurred a few times. The antigen remains undetermined. TCRdb redid the calling of the 5' RACE reads with MiXCR, one entry per CDR3 protein. The top ten clones hold over 9% of a sample with about 100,000 distinct CDR3 sequences, less than 25% of them seen once. The CDR3 loop spans 13 amino acids. Germline values: CDR1 LGHDT, CDR2 YNNKEL (reference sequence). Trimming shortened V by 6 bases and J by 2 bases, and 7 bases separated the two germline ends. Findings and limits, study-wide: Clones linked to disease, bearing a CD8+ phenotype, were relatively rare in peripheral blood. Reportedly, disease-linked clones are significantly enriched in ankylosing spondylitis patients' matched synovial fluid.

This clonotype was sampled from a male donor with ankylosing spondylitis. This rearrangement joins TRBV3-1 to TRBJ1-4; D is undetermined. The specimen sequenced was synovial fluid, either unsorted or a sorted T cell fraction (not recorded which). The CDR3: CASRRQTNEKLFF. The CDR3, as DNA: TGTGCCAGCAGGAGGCAGACTAATGAAAAACTGTTTTTT.